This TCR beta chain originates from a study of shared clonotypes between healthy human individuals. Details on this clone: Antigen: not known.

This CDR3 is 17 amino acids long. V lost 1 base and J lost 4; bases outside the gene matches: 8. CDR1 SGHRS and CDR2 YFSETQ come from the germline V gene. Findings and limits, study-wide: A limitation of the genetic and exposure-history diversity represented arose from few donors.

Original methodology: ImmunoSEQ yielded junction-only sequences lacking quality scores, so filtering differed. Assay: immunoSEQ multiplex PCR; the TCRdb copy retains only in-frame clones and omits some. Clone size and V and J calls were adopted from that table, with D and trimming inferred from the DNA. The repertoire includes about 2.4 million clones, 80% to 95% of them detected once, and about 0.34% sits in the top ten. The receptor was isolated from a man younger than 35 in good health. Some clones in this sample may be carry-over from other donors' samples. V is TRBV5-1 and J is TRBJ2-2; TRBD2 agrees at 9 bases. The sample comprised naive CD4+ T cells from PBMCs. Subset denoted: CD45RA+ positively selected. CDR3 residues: CASSLSAGGPGTGELFF. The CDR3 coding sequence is TGCGCCAGCAGCTTGTCTGCGGGAGGGCCGGGCACCGGGGAGCTGTTTTTT.